This entry is about one T cell receptor beta chain. The primer mix had 60 Vbeta and 13 Jbeta primers. The table came from immunoSEQ multiplex PCR; TCRdb's copy has only in-frame clones and leaves some out. The sample contains under 150,000 clones, around 80% of which appear only once. In germline, CDR1 is SQVTM, CDR2 ANQGSEA. Deletions cut 4 bases from V and 0 bases from J, with 12 bases between. The CDR3 consists of 14 residues. This entry is derived from a study of cytomegalovirus exposure and HLA in healthy donors. Source material: PBMCs. The origin of this receptor is a woman between 45 and 60 years old in good health and CMV-seronegative. The V and J genes are TRBV29-1 and TRBJ1-1, with D uncertain. The CDR3 spells CSVVLQNLNTEAFF. In nucleotides, the CDR3 is TGCAGCGTTGTTCTTCAGAATCTGAACACTGAAGCTTTCTTT.